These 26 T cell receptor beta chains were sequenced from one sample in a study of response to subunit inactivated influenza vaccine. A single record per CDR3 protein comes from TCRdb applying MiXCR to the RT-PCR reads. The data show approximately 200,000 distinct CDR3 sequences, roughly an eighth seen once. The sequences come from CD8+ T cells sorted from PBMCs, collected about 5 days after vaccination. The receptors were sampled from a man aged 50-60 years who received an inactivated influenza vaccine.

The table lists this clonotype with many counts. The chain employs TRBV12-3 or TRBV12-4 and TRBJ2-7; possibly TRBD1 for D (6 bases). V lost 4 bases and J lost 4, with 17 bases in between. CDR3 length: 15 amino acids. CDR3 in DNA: TGTGCCAGCAGTTCCCTCGGGACACGTGATTACGAGCAGTACTTC. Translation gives CASSSLGTRDYEQYF.

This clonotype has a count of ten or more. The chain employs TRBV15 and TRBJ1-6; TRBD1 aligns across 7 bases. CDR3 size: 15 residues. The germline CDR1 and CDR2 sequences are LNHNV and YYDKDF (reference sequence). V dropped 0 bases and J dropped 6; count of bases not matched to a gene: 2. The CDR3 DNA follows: TGTGCCACCAGCAGAGAAGGGGGCGGTAATTCACCCCTCCACTTT. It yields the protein CATSREGGGNSPLHF.

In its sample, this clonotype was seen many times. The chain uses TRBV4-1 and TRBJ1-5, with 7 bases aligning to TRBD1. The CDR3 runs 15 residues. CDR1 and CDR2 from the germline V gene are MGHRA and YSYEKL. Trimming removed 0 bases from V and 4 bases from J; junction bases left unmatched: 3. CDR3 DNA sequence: TGCGCCAGCAGCCAAGATCGGACAGGAAATCAGCCCCAGCATTTT. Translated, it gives CASSQDRTGNQPQHF.

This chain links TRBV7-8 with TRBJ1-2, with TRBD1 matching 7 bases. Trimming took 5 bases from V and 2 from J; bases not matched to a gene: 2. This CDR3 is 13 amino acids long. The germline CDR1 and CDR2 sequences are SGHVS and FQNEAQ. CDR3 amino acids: CASSEGQNYGYTF. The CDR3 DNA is TGTGCCAGCAGCGAGGGACAGAACTATGGCTACACCTTC.

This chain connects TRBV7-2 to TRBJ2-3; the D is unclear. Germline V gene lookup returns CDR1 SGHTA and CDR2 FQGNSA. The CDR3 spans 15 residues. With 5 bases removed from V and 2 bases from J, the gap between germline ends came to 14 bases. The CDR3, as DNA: TGTGCCAGCAGCACCCCCTGGACCCTCACAGATACGCAGTATTTT. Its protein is CASSTPWTLTDTQYF.

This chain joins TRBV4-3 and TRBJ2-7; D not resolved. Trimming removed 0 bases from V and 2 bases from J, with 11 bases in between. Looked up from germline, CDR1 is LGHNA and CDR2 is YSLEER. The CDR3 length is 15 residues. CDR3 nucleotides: TGCGCCAGCAGCCAAGACCGAAACCCAGCCTACGAGCAGTACTTC. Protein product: CASSQDRNPAYEQYF.

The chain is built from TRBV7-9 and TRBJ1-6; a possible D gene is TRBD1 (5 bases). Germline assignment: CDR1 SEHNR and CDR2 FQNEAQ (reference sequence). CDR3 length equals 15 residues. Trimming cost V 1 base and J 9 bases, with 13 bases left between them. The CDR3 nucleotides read TGTGCCAGCAGCTTAGTGCAAGGGGTTGTTTCACCCCTCCACTTT. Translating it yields CASSLVQGVVSPLHF. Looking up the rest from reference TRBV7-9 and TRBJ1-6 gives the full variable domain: DTGVSQNPRHKITKRGQNVTFRCDPISEHNRLYWYRQTLGQGPEFLTYFQNEAQLEKSRLLSDRFSAERPKGSFSTLEIQRTEQGDSAMYLCASSLVQGVVSPLHFGNGTRLTVT.

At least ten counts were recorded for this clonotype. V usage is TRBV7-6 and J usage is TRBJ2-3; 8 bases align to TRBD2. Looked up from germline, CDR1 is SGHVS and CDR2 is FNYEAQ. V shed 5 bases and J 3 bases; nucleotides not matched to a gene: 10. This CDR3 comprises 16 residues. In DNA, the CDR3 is TGTGCCAGCAGCACAGCGGGACTAGTCGCGACAGATACGCAGTATTTT. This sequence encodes CASSTAGLVATDTQYF.

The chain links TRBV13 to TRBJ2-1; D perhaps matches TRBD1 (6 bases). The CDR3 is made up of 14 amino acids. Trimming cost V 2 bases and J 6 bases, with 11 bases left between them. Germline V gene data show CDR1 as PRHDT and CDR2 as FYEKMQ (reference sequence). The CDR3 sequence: CASSLQGIANEQFF. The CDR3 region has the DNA TGTGCCAGCAGCTTACAGGGGATTGCCAATGAGCAGTTCTTC.

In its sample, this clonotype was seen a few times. The CDR3 here is CASSRREILETQYF. As DNA, the CDR3 is TGCGCCAGCAGCCGTCGGGAGATCTTAGAGACCCAGTACTTC. The chain couples TRBV5-1 to TRBJ2-5; possibly TRBD2 for D (6 bases). CDR1 and CDR2 (germline): SGHRS, YFSETQ. V lost 4 bases to trimming and J lost 4 bases, with 14 bases between them. This CDR3 spans 14 amino acids.

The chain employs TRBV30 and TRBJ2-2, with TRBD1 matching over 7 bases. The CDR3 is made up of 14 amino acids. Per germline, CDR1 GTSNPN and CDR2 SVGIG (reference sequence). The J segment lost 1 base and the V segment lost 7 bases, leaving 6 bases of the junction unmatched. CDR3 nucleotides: TGTGCCTCCCACGGGACAGTGAACACCGGGGAGCTGTTTTTT. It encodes CASHGTVNTGELFF.

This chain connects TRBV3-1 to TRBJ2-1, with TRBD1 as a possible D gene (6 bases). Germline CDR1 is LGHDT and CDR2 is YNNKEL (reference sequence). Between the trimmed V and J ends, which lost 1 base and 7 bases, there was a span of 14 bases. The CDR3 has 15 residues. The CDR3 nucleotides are TGTGCCAGCAGCCAAGGTGGGGGCCGGCGGAATGAGCAGTTCTTC. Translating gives CASSQGGGRRNEQFF.

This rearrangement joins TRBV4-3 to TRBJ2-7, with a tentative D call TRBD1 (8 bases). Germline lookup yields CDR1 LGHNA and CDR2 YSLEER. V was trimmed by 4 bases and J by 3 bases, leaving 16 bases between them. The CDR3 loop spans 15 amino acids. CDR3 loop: CASSREGTGGYEQYF. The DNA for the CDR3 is TGCGCCAGCAGCCGGGAGGGCACAGGGGGCTACGAGCAGTACTTC.

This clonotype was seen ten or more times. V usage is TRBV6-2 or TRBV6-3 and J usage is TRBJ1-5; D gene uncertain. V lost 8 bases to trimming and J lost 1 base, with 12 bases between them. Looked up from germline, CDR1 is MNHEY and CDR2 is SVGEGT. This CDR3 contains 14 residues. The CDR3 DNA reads TGTGCCAGCGGGGTCGTATACAGCAATCAGCCCCAGCATTTT. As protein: CASGVVYSNQPQHF.

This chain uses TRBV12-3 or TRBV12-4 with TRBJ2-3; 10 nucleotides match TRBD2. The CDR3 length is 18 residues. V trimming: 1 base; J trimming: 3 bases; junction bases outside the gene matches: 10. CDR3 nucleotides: TGTGCCAGCAGTTTAGTAGCGTCTAGCGGGAGACGGACAGATACGCAGTATTTT. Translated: CASSLVASSGRRTDTQYF.

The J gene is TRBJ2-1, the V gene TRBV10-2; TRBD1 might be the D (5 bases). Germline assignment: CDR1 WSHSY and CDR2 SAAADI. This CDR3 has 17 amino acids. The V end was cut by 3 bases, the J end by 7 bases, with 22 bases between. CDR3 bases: TGCGCCAGCAGTGAACCCTACAGGAGACACCCTACGAATGAGCAGTTCTTC. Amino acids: CASSEPYRRHPTNEQFF.

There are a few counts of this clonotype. The CDR3 bases are TGTGCCAGCAGCCAAGAAGGGACACCCTACAATGAGCAGTTCTTC. Its translation: CASSQEGTPYNEQFF. V is TRBV3-1 and J is TRBJ2-1, with D perhaps TRBD1 (6 bases). Germline CDR1 and CDR2: LGHDT and YNNKEL (reference sequence). V was trimmed by 0 bases and J by 2 bases, leaving 8 bases between them. This CDR3 spans 15 amino acids.

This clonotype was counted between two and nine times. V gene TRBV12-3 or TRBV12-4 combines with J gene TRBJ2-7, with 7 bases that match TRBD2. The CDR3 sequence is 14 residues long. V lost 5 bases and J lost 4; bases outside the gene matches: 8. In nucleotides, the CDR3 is TGTGCCAGCAGTCCCGGCGCTAGCGGTTACGAGCAGTACTTC. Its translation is CASSPGASGYEQYF.

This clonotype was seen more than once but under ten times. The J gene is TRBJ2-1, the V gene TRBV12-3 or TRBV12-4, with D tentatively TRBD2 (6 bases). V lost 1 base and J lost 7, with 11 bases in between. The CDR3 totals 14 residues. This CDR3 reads CASSLEGLPNEQFF. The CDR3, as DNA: TGTGCCAGCAGTTTAGAGGGACTTCCTAATGAGCAGTTCTTC.

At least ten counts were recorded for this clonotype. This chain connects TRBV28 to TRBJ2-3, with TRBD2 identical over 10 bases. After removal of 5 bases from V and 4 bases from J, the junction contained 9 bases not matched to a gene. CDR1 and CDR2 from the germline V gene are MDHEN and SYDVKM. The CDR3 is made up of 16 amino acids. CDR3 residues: CASSRLLAGGADTQYF. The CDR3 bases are TGTGCCAGCAGTCGCCTCTTAGCGGGAGGCGCAGATACGCAGTATTTT.

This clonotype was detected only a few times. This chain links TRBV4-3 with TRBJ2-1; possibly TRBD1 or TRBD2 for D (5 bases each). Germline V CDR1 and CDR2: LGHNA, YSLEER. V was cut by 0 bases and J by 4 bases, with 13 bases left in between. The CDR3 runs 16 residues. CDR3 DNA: TGCGCCAGCAGCCAAGATGTCTGGGACCCTTACAATGAGCAGTTCTTC. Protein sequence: CASSQDVWDPYNEQFF.

CDR3 protein: CASSLIAGDAYEQFF. Here the CDR3 DNA reads TGTGCCAGCAGCTTAATAGCGGGAGATGCATATGAGCAGTTCTTC. The chain employs TRBV7-2 and TRBJ2-1; TRBD2 matches at 9 bases. Trimming took 2 bases from V and 8 from J; bases not matched to a gene: 7. Germline V gives CDR1 SGHTA, CDR2 FQGNSA. The CDR3 totals 15 residues.

CDR3 coding DNA: TGTGCCAGCAGTGGACTAGCGGGAACCCCCGGGAGGGTAGATACGCAGTATTTT. Encoded protein: CASSGLAGTPGRVDTQYF. V is TRBV12-3 or TRBV12-4 and J is TRBJ2-3, with 12 bases fitting TRBD2. V trimming: 5 bases; J trimming: 5 bases; junction bases outside the gene matches: 14. CDR3 length: 18 amino acids.

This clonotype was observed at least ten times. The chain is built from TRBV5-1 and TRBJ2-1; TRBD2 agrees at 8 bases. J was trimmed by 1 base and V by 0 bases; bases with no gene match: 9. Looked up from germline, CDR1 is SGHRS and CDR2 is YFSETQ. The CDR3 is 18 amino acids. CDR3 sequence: CASSLGPLAEVSYNEQFF. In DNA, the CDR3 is TGCGCCAGCAGCTTGGGCCCACTAGCGGAAGTTTCCTACAATGAGCAGTTCTTC.

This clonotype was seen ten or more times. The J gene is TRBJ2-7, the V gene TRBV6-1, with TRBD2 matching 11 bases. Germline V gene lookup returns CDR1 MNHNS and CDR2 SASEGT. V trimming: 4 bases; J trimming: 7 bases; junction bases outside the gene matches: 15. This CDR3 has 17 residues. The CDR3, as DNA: TGTGCCAGCAGTGCCCGGATCGGGACTAGCGGCACTAGGGAGCAGTACTTC. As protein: CASSARIGTSGTREQYF.

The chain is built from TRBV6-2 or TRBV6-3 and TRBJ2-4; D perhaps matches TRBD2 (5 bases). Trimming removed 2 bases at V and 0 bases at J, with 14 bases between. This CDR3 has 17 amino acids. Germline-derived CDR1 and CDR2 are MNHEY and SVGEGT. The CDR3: CASSYVVGILAKNIQYF. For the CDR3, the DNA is TGTGCCAGCAGTTACGTGGTCGGGATTTTAGCCAAAAACATTCAGTACTTC.